A selection of T cell receptor beta chains follows, all from one sample in a study of Graves' ophthalmopathy and Graves' hyperthyroidism. TCRdb recomputed calls from the multiplex PCR reads with MiXCR, one row per CDR3 protein. The sample yields 350,000 to 450,000 distinct CDR3 sequences, around 17% seen once. What was sequenced was peripheral blood. The receptors derive from a woman aged 18-29 years with Graves' ophthalmopathy. Both conserved end residues are part of each CDR3. Each record gives: V gene, D gene, J gene, clone size, CDR3 protein, CDR3 DNA. D genes are given only for firm matches. Clone size is stated in some rows and not others, as once, few, many or a class when expanded.

TRBV27,-,TRBJ1-6,many,CASSLMGGVSSYNSPLHF,TGTGCCAGCAGCCTCATGGGAGGGGTGAGCTCCTATAATTCACCCCTCCACTTT
TRBV6-2/TRBV6-3,-,TRBJ1-5,many,CASSLGGAAQPQHF,TGTGCCAGCAGCCTGGGCGGGGCCGCTCAGCCCCAGCATTTT
TRBV28,-,TRBJ2-2,-,CASSLGGQGGELFF,TGTGCCAGCAGTTTGGGCGGGCAAGGCGGGGAGCTGTTTTTT
TRBV12-3/TRBV12-4,TRBD1,TRBJ1-5,-,CASSLTGIEILSNQPQHF,TGTGCCAGCAGTTTGACAGGGATTGAGATCCTTAGCAATCAGCCCCAGCATTTT
TRBV12-3/TRBV12-4,-,TRBJ2-5,many,CASRSSWRGETQYF,TGTGCCAGCAGGTCCAGTTGGCGAGGAGAGACCCAGTACTTC
TRBV6-5,-,TRBJ1-2,-,CASNRDGYTF,TGTGCCAGCAATAGGGACGGCTACACCTTC
TRBV30,TRBD1,TRBJ1-2,many,CAWSRGQGEVNYGYTF,TGTGCCTGGAGTCGCGGACAGGGAGAAGTTAACTATGGCTACACCTTC
TRBV6-2/TRBV6-3,TRBD1,TRBJ2-2,once,CASSYRTGGPGELFF,TGTGCCAGCAGTTACCGGACAGGGGGTCCCGGGGAGCTGTTTTTT
TRBV6-2/TRBV6-3,-,TRBJ2-7,many,CASNKRLPYEQYF,TGTGCCAGCAACAAGAGATTGCCCTACGAGCAGTACTTC
TRBV7-8,-,TRBJ1-5,-,CASSFRVRDQPQHF,TGTGCCAGCAGCTTCCGGGTCAGGGATCAGCCCCAGCATTTT
TRBV7-2,-,TRBJ2-3,many,CASSLGGRTDTQYF,TGTGCCAGCAGCTTAGGAGGACGCACAGATACGCAGTATTTT
TRBV4-3,-,TRBJ1-1,many,CASSPQENLNTEAFF,TGCGCCAGCAGCCCCCAAGAGAACCTGAACACTGAAGCTTTCTTT
TRBV11-2,TRBD1,TRBJ1-2,-,CASRHRGYGYTF,TGTGCCAGCAGACACAGGGGGTATGGCTACACCTTC
TRBV6-1,-,TRBJ1-5,many,CASGTTDNQPQHF,TGTGCCAGCGGGACGACGGACAATCAGCCCCAGCATTTT
TRBV2,-,TRBJ1-2,many,CASSYTPDRIDGYTF,TGTGCCAGCAGCTACACCCCAGACAGGATCGATGGCTACACCTTC
TRBV6-5,-,TRBJ2-5,many,CASSSTQGILETQYF,TGTGCCAGCAGTTCCACCCAGGGTATTTTGGAGACCCAGTACTTC
TRBV11-2,-,TRBJ1-6,many,CASSFFVRELHNSPLHF,TGTGCCAGCAGCTTCTTCGTCCGGGAGCTACATAATTCACCCCTCCACTTT
TRBV5-1,-,TRBJ1-2,many,CASSLEARGYGYTF,TGCGCCAGCAGCTTGGAGGCCAGGGGCTATGGCTACACCTTC
TRBV6-2/TRBV6-3,TRBD1,TRBJ1-1,many,CASRVTGGRAEAFF,TGTGCCAGCAGGGTAACAGGGGGACGGGCTGAAGCTTTCTTT
TRBV9,-,TRBJ1-2,many,CASSQEGWGGYTF,TGTGCCAGCAGCCAGGAGGGATGGGGAGGCTACACCTTC
TRBV6-1,-,TRBJ1-5,many,CASSVERESNQPQHF,TGTGCCAGCAGTGTGGAGAGGGAGTCCAATCAGCCCCAGCATTTT
TRBV10-3,TRBD2,TRBJ2-7,many,CAISEPQGLVSSYEQYF,TGTGCCATCAGTGAGCCACAGGGACTAGTTAGCTCCTACGAGCAGTACTTC
TRBV20-1,-,TRBJ2-2,many,CSARAGRDGELFF,TGCAGTGCTAGGGCAGGGCGGGACGGGGAGCTGTTTTTT
TRBV28,TRBD1,TRBJ1-6,many,CASTPTTGQINSPLHF,TGTGCCAGCACTCCTACAACGGGACAGATAAATTCACCCCTCCACTTT
TRBV12-3/TRBV12-4,TRBD1,TRBJ2-7,many,CASTPALGGQQYF,TGTGCCAGCACCCCCGCACTAGGGGGCCAGCAGTACTTC
TRBV10-3,-,TRBJ2-2,many,CAISESHRGQRRDTGELFF,TGTGCCATCAGTGAGTCACACCGGGGCCAACGCCGGGACACCGGGGAGCTGTTTTTT
TRBV12-3/TRBV12-4,-,TRBJ1-6,many,CASSFSHGDSPLHF,TGTGCCAGCAGTTTTTCACACGGGGATTCACCCCTCCACTTT
TRBV7-2,-,TRBJ2-7,many,CASTWMSGSYEQYF,TGTGCCAGCACCTGGATGAGTGGCAGCTACGAGCAGTACTTC
TRBV7-8,TRBD1,TRBJ2-5,many,CASTLGPARQGLETQYF,TGTGCCAGCACCCTCGGCCCGGCGCGACAGGGTCTAGAGACCCAGTACTTC
TRBV11-2,TRBD1,TRBJ1-3,many,CASSYPGTGLIGNTIYF,TGTGCCAGCAGCTACCCAGGGACAGGGTTAATCGGAAACACCATATATTTT
TRBV28,-,TRBJ2-6,many,CASSSGTESGANVLTF,TGTGCCAGCAGTTCCGGGACGGAGTCTGGGGCCAACGTCCTGACTTTC
TRBV12-3/TRBV12-4,TRBD1,TRBJ1-5,many,CASSPTTGYSNQPQHF,TGTGCCAGCAGCCCCACGACAGGGTATAGCAATCAGCCCCAGCATTTT
TRBV19,-,TRBJ2-7,many,CATRAKAGSYEQYF,TGTGCCACTAGAGCCAAGGCAGGCTCCTACGAGCAGTACTTC
TRBV6-1,-,TRBJ1-2,few,CASSEAIPGTF,TGTGCCAGCAGTGAAGCTATACCGGGCACCTTC
TRBV6-2/TRBV6-3,-,TRBJ2-7,many,CASSPGGGRSYYEQYF,TGTGCCAGCAGCCCCGGGGGCGGGAGAAGTTACTACGAGCAGTACTTC
TRBV28,-,TRBJ1-1,many,CASRPNRGAALEAFF,TGTGCCAGCAGACCGAACCGGGGGGCAGCGCTGGAAGCTTTCTTT
TRBV9,TRBD1,TRBJ2-4,many,CASSPDRGGAKNIQYF,TGTGCCAGCAGCCCCGACAGGGGTGGAGCCAAAAACATTCAGTACTTC
TRBV18,TRBD2,TRBJ2-2,-,CASSPESGTTTGELFF,TGTGCCAGCTCACCGGAGAGCGGGACTACCACCGGGGAGCTGTTTTTT
TRBV12-3/TRBV12-4,-,TRBJ1-2,-,CASSLLTDLYGYTF,TGTGCCAGCAGTTTACTGACAGACCTCTATGGCTACACCTTC
TRBV20-1,-,TRBJ1-3,-,CSARQGGTIYF,TGCAGTGCTAGACAGGGAGGGACCATATATTTT
TRBV6-2/TRBV6-3,TRBD2,TRBJ2-5,-,CASTPLGQAAREGAETQYF,TGTGCCAGCACCCCCCTCGGACAGGCGGCGCGGGAGGGTGCGGAGACCCAGTACTTC
TRBV5-1,-,TRBJ1-2,many,CASSFEGDDYGYTF,TGCGCCAGCAGCTTTGAAGGGGACGACTATGGCTACACCTTC
TRBV5-1,-,TRBJ1-2,many,CASSLEGGRYGYTF,TGCGCCAGCAGCTTGGAGGGGGGCCGCTATGGCTACACCTTC
TRBV12-3/TRBV12-4,-,TRBJ2-7,-,CASSLNFGYF,TGTGCCAGCAGTTTAAATTTCGGGTACTTC
TRBV5-1,-,TRBJ2-4,many,CASSPLAKNIQYF,TGCGCCAGCAGCCCACTAGCCAAAAACATTCAGTACTTC
TRBV6-2/TRBV6-3,-,TRBJ2-7,many,CASSVPTSRSSYEQYF,TGTGCCAGCAGCGTTCCCACTAGCCGGAGCTCCTACGAGCAGTACTTC